This T cell receptor beta chain was identified in a study of T and B cells in COVID-19 patients (dated by TCRdb to about 2020). For the study in its entirety: In this study, adaptive immunity was profiled in COVID-19 patients who either had active infection or had recovered, using TRB and IGH repertoire sequencing of peripheral blood. A recovered cohort was made up of some 18 patients contributing roughly 20 samples, mostly after mild to moderate COVID-19 managed as outpatients. Median age was about 32 years in the recovered cohort versus less than 75 years in the active-infection cohort. Up to about 10 follow-up blood samples were collected per patient, with some samples spanning different disease stages in the same individual. Critical illness requiring mechanical ventilation or ECMO was present in about 65% of the 20 patients in the active-infection cohort. Comorbidities linked to unfavorable COVID-19 outcome were present in about 90% of the 20 patients in the active-infection cohort. Over 8 million TCR sequences were analysed in a TCR and BCR sequence repository that covered around 40 patients and some 72 time points. Two patients belonged to both the recovered and active cohorts because samples were available from active disease and after recovery. For the repertoire analyses, the comparison was an age-matched reference group of some 40 healthy donors who were negative for COVID-19 antibodies.

The CDR3 starts with the cysteine, ends with the phenylalanine, and has 16 residues. The sequence is cut down to CDR3 DNA, 48 bases in frame from base 1. Cut back by 8 bases and 2 bases, the V and J ends lie 19 bases apart. Per the germline V gene (reference sequence), MNHEY is the CDR1 and SMNVEV is the CDR2. General study outcomes and caveats: Patients with COVID-19 were reported to show strongly skewed TRBV/TRBJ gene usage. A total of roughly 2,300 TCR clusters were exclusive to the recovered cohort, and 25 to 40 of those clusters were low-pGen clusters. During active COVID-19 the TRB repertoires were highly clonal, but at recovery diversity and richness rose above the levels seen in healthy donors. The reported TCR clusters were stated to require prospective validation before clinical use. Blood samples from mildly ill patients during symptoms and early samples from severe cases were scarce. Specific T cell subsets (CD4+/Treg/CD8+) and sorted SARS-CoV-2-responsive or tetramer+ T cells had not yet been sequenced, and these experiments were ongoing. The cohort was judged too small for assessing how HLA contributes to COVID-19 susceptibility or severity.

The instrument given in TCRdb is Illumina MiSeq. Multiplex PCR with BIOMED2 TRB-A/B primer pools was used to amplify TRB rearrangements. Illumina-compatible adapters and 7-nucleotide sample barcodes were added to the amplicons in two consecutive PCRs. All library PCRs used Phusion HS II polymerase. The amplicons were purified from gel with the NucleoSpin Gel and PCR Clean-up kit, measured on Qubit, and combined at 4 nM. Amplicon pool quality was checked on an Agilent 2100 Bioanalyzer before Illumina next-generation sequencing. For the original study's pipeline: Annotation of TRB rearrangements was done in MiXCR 3.0.8 with the default MiXCR reference library. Non-productive reads and sequences with fewer than 2 reads were excluded, and each unique CDR3 nucleotide sequence counted as one clone. R 3.5.1 was used to calculate clonality, diversity, richness and V-J gene usage. TCR clustering by CDR3 similarity used GLIPH2, with generation probabilities calculated by OLGA. GLIPH2 clusters were kept only if they contained at least four unique TCR clonotypes found in at least three individuals. Clones were called with MiXCR by TCRdb after fastp trimmed the public reads at Q25, and only in-frame beta chains were retained. Each entry merges the rows of one CDR3 protein and shows their most common DNA and genes. These V and J calls derive from TCRdb rather than the authors' analysis. The sample table lists about 9,500 distinct CDR3 sequences, around 27% of them with a count of one. The ten largest clones add up to roughly 27% of the sample.

With regard to this clonotype: There is no known antigen for this receptor. No per-base quality is available; no much larger clone lies one base away.

Genomic DNA extracted from blood was used in amounts of about 240-550 ng for amplification of TRB repertoires. The chain is assembled from TRBV27 and TRBJ1-5; matching of 6 bases hints at TRBD1 as the D gene. The specimen was blood. The sequence came from a human donor who had recovered from COVID-19. The nucleotide sequence is TGTGCCAGCCTCCCAAGGGGGGGAGGAGGCAATCAGCCCCAGCATTTT. Its protein is CASLPRGGGGNQPQHF.